This record concerns one T cell receptor (beta chain) sequence. This clonotype was detected a few times. It lacks a known antigen. No per-base quality is available; no much larger clone lies one base away. The cysteine opens and the phenylalanine closes a CDR3 of 14 amino acids. Solely the CDR3 DNA is kept, with 42 bases framed from the first base. CDR1 and CDR2, per the germline V gene, are SQVTM and ANQGSEA. The germline V and J ends show losses of 7 bases and 4 bases respectively, and no gene match explains 12 bases of the junction. Library preparation employed 5' RACE. The listed sequencing device is Illumina HiSeq 2500. A second PCR of about 7 to 12 cycles was run with a J-beta primer mix and a sample-barcoded 5' primer. A template-switch 5' adaptor carrying 12 random nucleotides introduced a unique molecular identifier onto each TCR beta cDNA molecule. At least 3 million CDR3-containing paired-end reads were obtained from each sample. First-strand cDNA was synthesized from all RNA with the Mint cDNA synthesis kit, primed by a TRBC-specific oligonucleotide. After uracil-DNA glycosylase treatment, a first 18-cycle PCR used universal primers M1SS and BC2_uni_R on all cDNA. The authors' analysis ran thus. For normalization, 1 million high-quality reads, each with a distinct molecular identifier, were randomly selected from each sample. Instead of being binned into consensus sequences, reads with shared molecular identifiers were discarded. MiTCR, run with a Q25 quality threshold and the strictest error-elimination algorithm, handled CDR3 identification, clonotype clustering and error correction. A nonparametric unseen species model using Euler transformation provided a lower-bound estimate of total TCR beta diversity. The public sequencing data were trimmed at Q25 with fastp and processed into clonotypes with MiXCR by TCRdb, which kept only in-frame beta chains. Each CDR3 protein gets just one entry, which takes the most common genes and DNA from the rows behind it. The V and J calls come from TCRdb's annotation, not from the publication. The sample includes nearly 800,000 distinct CDR3 sequences, with 20% to 25% observed a single time. Of the sample, roughly 3.5% falls within the top ten clones.

The sample belongs to a study of blood T cells in healthy people across ages (dated by TCRdb to about 2015). Background for the entire study: In model experiments, template switching captured roughly one uniquely barcoded TCR beta cDNA molecule for every two T cells. Age-related changes in TCR beta repertoire diversity were measured in the study by deep sequencing normalized with unique cDNA molecular identifiers. Four age groups were formed from the donors: young (average approximately 16 years), middle-aged (around 37), aged (approximately 60) and long-lived (around 82). The study analyzed two additional independent replicas of 1 million unique cDNA reads from the same blood draw for two donors, one aged 18 to 30 and one aged 80 or older.

Beyond this particular receptor, the publication reports: The CMV infection status of donors was not known, potentially confounding age-related changes in expanded clonotypes. A strong correlation was found between observed TCR beta diversity and the percentage of naive T cells measured by flow cytometry. Compared with the aged group, more naive CD4+ T cells, fewer expanded clones and increased TCR diversity were shown by the long-lived group, suggesting age selection. As age increased, observed TCR beta diversity per million T cells dropped in a roughly linear way, and a significant reduction was already evident by age 40. Bulk unsorted PBMC profiling prevented conclusive comparison of naive and antigen-experienced compartments. Estimates of total diversity based on one million sequenced T cells were considered lower bounds and underestimates.

The roughly 39 donors, aged roughly 6 to 95 years, were systemically healthy Caucasian individuals from Russia. Each donor gave ten milliliters of peripheral blood, collected into EDTA-treated Vacutainer tubes. Ficoll-Paque density-gradient centrifugation was used to isolate PBMCs, with at least 6.5 million obtained per sample. Total RNA, at least 6 micrograms per sample, was extracted from PBMCs with Trizol reagent. The percentages of naive CD45RAhigh/CD27high T cells were determined by flow cytometry on a PBMC aliquot from every donor. These data are also associated with another study on T cells of mothers and their children. In that second paper, the authors write: Nine systemically healthy Caucasian individuals, comprising three mothers and their six children, were included as donors. cDNA synthesis used all of the extracted RNA, with roughly 1.5 ug of RNA in each 15 ul reaction. In the second PCR, the M1S primer introduced both the sample barcodes and 2-4 random nucleotides. Each mother yielded over 10 million TCR beta CDR3 reads and each child 3 million to 3.5 million reads. In both related and unrelated pairs, thymic selection shapes the output of TCR recombination in a similar way, with inherited differences having only a minor effect. Related mother-child pairs always showed normalized repertoire overlap that was slightly higher than in unrelated mother-child pairs, though the difference was never significant. No persistent microchimeric T cell clones were detected, at a sensitivity of approximately 110 clones per million clonotypes. In the study, deep NGS was used to compare the TCR beta repertoires of mothers and children, and features distinguishing related mother-child pairs from unrelated individuals were sought. The mean age was around 42 +/- 4 years for the mothers and about 10 +/- 4 years for the children. After adapters were ligated using NEBNext reagents, the libraries underwent 100+100 nt paired-end sequencing on an Illumina HiSeq 2000. To prevent cross-contamination, the mother and child libraries were prepared a month apart and were sequenced in separate runs. For each donor, between 500,000 and 2,000,000 distinct TCR beta clonotypes were identified. Naive TCR beta clonotypes were estimated from low-frequency clonotypes matched to each donor's FACS-determined naive share, without sorting.

Sequences were obtained from blood. This TCR was recovered from a boy between 5 and 17 years old in good health. The chain is made from TRBV29-1 and TRBJ2-5, with TRBD2 matching 7 junction bases. The nucleotides are TGCAGCGGGGGAGGGGACGGGCTGGCAGAGACCCAGTACTTC. Translated, this gives CSGGGDGLAETQYF.